This TCR beta chain was obtained from a study of CD8+ T cells in alopecia areata. Study details: C3H/HeJ donors aged about 6-13 months with spontaneous alopecia supplied skin grafted onto roughly 6-10-week-old female C3H/HeJ mice.

This clone appeared many times. Its antigen is unknown. Here the gene names and germline are mouse. Sorting of pooled cutaneous lymph node cells was based on CD4, CD8alpha, NKG2D, NKG2ACE and other markers. cDNA reverse transcribed from extracted RNA served as the sequencing template. TCRdb's table, derived via immunoSEQ multiplex PCR, lists solely in-frame clones and lacks some. Altogether 20,000 or so clones were found in the sample, and no singletons occur. Findings and caveats of the study: Lesional tissue from the scalp (especially in alopecia totalis/universalis) showed higher clonality than normal scalp. Tissue-resident alphabeta T cells belonging to normal skin likewise get sequenced within scalp specimens.

The source of this sequence is a C3H/HeJ mouse with alopecia areata. MHC haplotype of the mouse line: H2-k. Sequencing was carried out using CD8+ T cells sorted from a lymph node.

This chain's CDR3 is CASSDAEGHSYEQYF. Incomplete CDR3 DNA: TGTGCCAGCAGTGATGCAGAGGGACATTCCTAT. The chain has TRBV13-3 and TRBJ2-7; D is possibly TRBD1 (6 bases). The read ends 4 residues shy of where the CDR3 ends; the end is completed using the germline J gene. The CDR3 loop spans 15 amino acids. With 0 bases removed from V and 1 base from J, the gap between germline ends came to 11 bases. CDR1 and CDR2 from the germline V gene are NNHDY and SYVADS.